The 24 T cell receptor beta chains presented below share a single source sample, sequenced in a study of T cell repertoires in cytomegalovirus infection. TCRdb re-called the reads through MiXCR, storing one row per CDR3 protein. The data show under 70,000 distinct CDR3 sequences, with 33% seen just once and nearly 70% held by the top ten. The antigens these receptors bind are not known. Sequencing was done on a sample of PBMCs, sequenced either directly or after in vitro stimulation (not recorded which). Receptors originate from a human donor in good health (CMV status not recorded). Some clones in this sample may be carry-over from other donors' samples.

This rearrangement joins TRBV12-3 or TRBV12-4 to TRBJ2-2; tentative D call: TRBD1 (6 bases). V shed 5 bases and J shed 7 bases, with 14 bases lying between them. The CDR3 is 14 residues long. CDR3 in amino acids: CASSPRQAVGELFF. In nucleotides, the CDR3 is TGTGCCAGCAGTCCGCGACAGGCCGTCGGGGAGCTGTTTTTT.

The rearrangement joins TRBV4-1 to TRBJ2-4; D not resolved. Germline CDR1 MGHRA, CDR2 YSYEKL. V was shortened by 0 bases and J by 8 bases, with 11 bases between the two germline ends. The CDR3 sequence is 14 residues long. CDR3: CASSQDSPTDIQYF. In nucleotides, the CDR3 is TGCGCCAGCAGCCAAGACTCGCCTACAGACATTCAGTACTTC.

In this sample, this clonotype turned up a few times. This chain uses TRBV4-1 with TRBJ1-6; TRBD1 agrees at 9 bases. J gave up 8 bases and V 3 bases, and 17 bases lay outside the gene matches. CDR3 length equals 19 residues. The germline CDR1 and CDR2 sequences are MGHRA and YSYEKL. The CDR3 DNA is TGCGCCAGCAGCCACGGACCCGGGACAGGGAGCGATATGGATTCACCCCTCCACTTT. Its protein is CASSHGPGTGSDMDSPLHF.

A few counts support this clonotype. This chain links TRBV5-5 with TRBJ2-3, with TRBD1 matching over 8 bases. This CDR3 region has 17 residues. Germline CDR1 reads SGHKS; CDR2 reads YYEKEE (reference sequence). The V and J ends lost 0 bases and 1 base, in that order; junction bases with no gene match: 7. This CDR3 is CASSLVPDRVRTDTQYF. CDR3 nucleotide sequence: TGTGCCAGCAGCTTGGTACCGGACAGGGTCCGCACAGATACGCAGTATTTT.

This chain connects TRBV5-4 to TRBJ2-3; possibly TRBD2 for D (5 bases). V was clipped by 2 bases and J by 6 bases, with 16 bases between them. Germline V CDR1 and CDR2: SGHNT, YYREEE (reference sequence). There are 15 residues in the CDR3. Here the CDR3 DNA reads TGTGCCAGCAGCTTACTCGGGGTAGGCTTGGATACGCAGTATTTT. It translates to CASSLLGVGLDTQYF.

There are a few counts of this clonotype. V gene TRBV9 combines with J gene TRBJ1-3, with unresolved D. CDR1 SGDLS and CDR2 YYNGEE come from the germline V gene. Trimming cost V 3 bases and J 0 bases, with 7 bases left between them. The CDR3 is 14 amino acids. CDR3 loop: CASSARTSGNTIYF. The CDR3 region has the DNA TGTGCCAGCAGCGCCCGGACCTCTGGAAACACCATATATTTT.

The chain is built from TRBV7-2 and TRBJ1-6, with D maybe TRBD1 (6 bases). Trimming took off 8 bases at V and 6 bases at J, with 26 bases between the two ends. CDR1 and CDR2 from the germline V gene are SGHTA and FQGNSA. CDR3 length: 18 residues. CDR3 bases: TGTGCCAGCGCCGTATCTCGGTGGAGGGCCAGGGGTAATTCACCCCTCCACTTT. It specifies CASAVSRWRARGNSPLHF. Drawing the rest from reference TRBV7-2 and TRBJ1-6, the complete variable domain is GAGVSQSPSNKVTEKGKDVELRCDPISGHTALYWYRQSLGQGLEFLIYFQGNSAPDKSGLPSDRFSAERTGGSVSTLTIQRTQQEDSAVYLCASAVSRWRARGNSPLHFGNGTRLTVT.

The chain uses TRBV7-8 and TRBJ1-1; unclear D gene. The germline V gene has CDR1 SGHVS and CDR2 FQNEAQ. The CDR3 is 13 residues long. The V end was cut by 2 bases, the J end by 4 bases, with 8 bases between. DNA of the CDR3: TGTGCCAGCAGCTTAAGAGTAGGCACTGAAGCTTTCTTT. Translating gives CASSLRVGTEAFF.

This clonotype was observed at least ten times. The gene calls are TRBV14 and TRBJ2-1; D may be TRBD2 (5 bases). Trimming cost V 0 bases and J 5 bases, with 11 bases left between them. The CDR3 is made up of 15 amino acids. Germline loops: CDR1 SGHDN, CDR2 FVKESK. For the CDR3, the DNA is TGTGCCAGCAGCCAAGATTGGGAAGCGGACAATGAGCAGTTCTTC. This encodes CASSQDWEADNEQFF.

This chain joins TRBV5-6 and TRBJ2-6; TRBD1 matches 8 bases. With V trimmed by 0 bases and J by 4 bases, 6 bases remained unmatched. Germline V CDR1 and CDR2: SGHDT, YYEEEE. The CDR3 extends over 17 amino acids. The CDR3 bases are TGTGCCAGCAGCTTGGCAGGGGGCTTGGCAGGGGCCAACGTCCTGACTTTC. As protein: CASSLAGGLAGANVLTF. The variable domain in full, with the rest retrieved from reference TRBV5-6 and TRBJ2-6, is DAGVTQSPTHLIKTRGQQVTLRCSPKSGHDTVSWYQQALGQGPQFIFQYYEEEERQRGNFPDRFSGHQFPNYSSELNVNALLLGDSALYLCASSLAGGLAGANVLTFGAGSRLTVL.

This clonotype was counted ten times or more. The chain uses TRBV7-9 and TRBJ2-2; D call uncertain. Germline lookup yields CDR1 SEHNR and CDR2 FQNEAQ (reference sequence). The CDR3 runs 11 residues. The V gene lost 8 bases and the J gene lost 4 bases, with 5 bases spanning the gap. The CDR3 here is CASGSTGELFF. The CDR3 DNA is TGTGCCAGCGGAAGCACCGGGGAGCTGTTTTTT. The variable domain in full, with the rest retrieved from reference TRBV7-9 and TRBJ2-2, is DTGVSQNPRHKITKRGQNVTFRCDPISEHNRLYWYRQTLGQGPEFLTYFQNEAQLEKSRLLSDRFSAERPKGSFSTLEIQRTEQGDSAMYLCASGSTGELFFGEGSRLTVL.

This clonotype was detected many times. V is TRBV7-2 and J is TRBJ2-3, with D uncertain. V was pared by 5 bases and J by 3 bases, with 3 bases between. This CDR3 contains 11 residues. The germline V gene has CDR1 SGHTA and CDR2 FQGNSA. The CDR3 region has the DNA TGTGCCAGCAGCCGGACAGATACGCAGTATTTT. This sequence encodes CASSRTDTQYF.

This clonotype was counted many times. This rearrangement joins TRBV7-6 to TRBJ1-6; 11 positions agree with TRBD1. This CDR3 has 14 residues. Germline loops: CDR1 SGHVS, CDR2 FNYEAQ. V shed 5 bases, J shed 9 bases, and the junction held 3 bases outside the gene matches. CDR3 coding DNA: TGTGCCAGCAGCGCCGGGACAGGGGGTTCACCCCTCCACTTT. Translating it yields CASSAGTGGSPLHF.

This chain links TRBV7-6 with TRBJ2-1, with a weak D call TRBD2 (6 bases). V lost 3 bases and J lost 7, with 13 bases in between. The germline V gene encodes CDR1 SGHVS and CDR2 FNYEAQ. This CDR3 contains 14 residues. The CDR3 sequence is CASSFYGSGNEQFF. The CDR3 DNA follows: TGTGCCAGCAGCTTTTACGGGAGTGGTAATGAGCAGTTCTTC.

This clonotype was counted between two and nine times. The J gene is TRBJ2-7, the V gene TRBV18; 7 nucleotides align to TRBD2. V was clipped by 4 bases and J by 5 bases; unmatched bases: 5. Germline CDR1 is KGHSH and CDR2 is LQKENI. CDR3 size: 13 residues. CDR3 sequence reads: CASSRGLEDEQYF. CDR3 bases: TGTGCCAGCTCACGCGGACTAGAGGACGAGCAGTACTTC.

The gene calls are TRBV5-1 and TRBJ2-1, with 9 bases lining up with TRBD2. The junction had 12 bases not matched to a gene; V was cut back by 0 bases and J by 8 bases. Looked up from germline, CDR1 is SGHRS and CDR2 is YFSETQ. The CDR3 contains 17 residues. The chain's CDR3 is CASSLVGAGGPGDEQFF. The CDR3 DNA reads TGCGCCAGCAGCTTGGTTGGGGCGGGGGGGCCTGGCGATGAGCAGTTCTTC.

The chain's CDR3 is CASSHPRGEGLGWMNTEAFF. CDR3 bases: TGCGCCAGCAGCCACCCCAGGGGCGAGGGGCTGGGGTGGATGAACACTGAAGCTTTCTTT. The V call is TRBV4-1, the J call TRBJ1-1, with D possibly matching TRBD1 (6 bases). Per germline, CDR1 MGHRA and CDR2 YSYEKL. The CDR3 spans 20 residues. V shed 3 bases and J shed 0 bases, with 26 bases lying between them.

V gene TRBV6-6 combines with J gene TRBJ1-1; 9 bases agree with TRBD1. The CDR3 is 15 amino acids. Per germline, CDR1 MNHNY and CDR2 SVGAGI (reference sequence). Trimming removed 8 bases from V and 4 bases from J; junction bases left unmatched: 11. CDR3 in amino acids: CASGSQGQGGTEAFF. The CDR3 DNA sequence: TGTGCCAGCGGATCACAGGGACAGGGAGGCACTGAAGCTTTCTTT.

This chain joins TRBV7-2 and TRBJ1-5, with D unresolved. This CDR3 comprises 14 residues. V lost 4 bases, J lost 9 bases, and 16 bases lay in between. Per the germline V gene, CDR1 is SGHTA and CDR2 is FQGNSA. This CDR3 reads CASSSGDLVGPQHF. CDR3 DNA: TGTGCCAGCAGCTCCGGTGACCTCGTTGGGCCCCAGCATTTT.

This clonotype was observed a few times. V gene TRBV7-2 combines with J gene TRBJ2-7; D assignment may be TRBD1 or TRBD2 (5 bases each). CDR1 is SGHTA and CDR2 is FQGNSA in the germline V gene. This CDR3 contains 15 residues. V was trimmed by 2 bases and J by 2 bases, leaving 13 bases between them. The CDR3, as DNA: TGTGCCAGCAGCTTAAGGCCCCGGGGACCCTACGAGCAGTACTTC. Protein: CASSLRPRGPYEQYF. The whole variable domain, remainder taken from reference TRBV7-2 and TRBJ2-7, is GAGVSQSPSNKVTEKGKDVELRCDPISGHTALYWYRQSLGQGLEFLIYFQGNSAPDKSGLPSDRFSAERTGGSVSTLTIQRTQQEDSAVYLCASSLRPRGPYEQYFGPGTRLTVT.

This clonotype was detected only a few times. The chain is built from TRBV2 and TRBJ2-1; unclear D gene. Trimming left V 6 bases short and J 0 bases short, with 12 bases between. CDR1 and CDR2 (germline): SNHLY, FYNNEI. The CDR3 consists of 15 residues. The CDR3 DNA follows: TGTGCCAGCAGCCGATCCTACCGCTCCTACAATGAGCAGTTCTTC. Translation: CASSRSYRSYNEQFF.

This chain links TRBV15 with TRBJ2-3, with 9 bases lining up with TRBD2. In germline, CDR1 is LNHNV, CDR2 YYDKDF (reference sequence). This CDR3 is built from 17 residues. V shed 6 bases and J 3 bases; nucleotides not matched to a gene: 13. The CDR3: CATRPYWAGGRTDTQYF. The CDR3 nucleotides read TGTGCCACCAGACCCTACTGGGCGGGAGGGCGAACAGATACGCAGTATTTT.

At least ten counts were recorded for this clonotype. In DNA form, the CDR3 reads TGCAGTGCTAGAGCTTGGAGGGGGGGGTCCATCCGGGGGGCCAATGAGCAGTTCTTC. Its protein is CSARAWRGGSIRGANEQFF. The chain employs TRBV20-1 and TRBJ2-1; possible D gene TRBD2, 7 bases. CDR1 is DFQATT and CDR2 is SNEGSKA in the germline V gene (reference sequence). V was pared by 1 base and J by 6 bases, with 28 bases between. The CDR3 is 19 amino acids.

There are many counts of this clonotype. CDR3 sequence: CASSQDSSYEQYF. In nucleotides, the CDR3 is TGTGCCAGCAGCCAAGACAGCTCCTACGAGCAGTACTTC. This chain connects TRBV7-9 to TRBJ2-7, with D possibly matching TRBD1 (5 bases). V was pared by 5 bases and J by 0 bases, with 8 bases between. This CDR3 region has 13 residues. CDR1 SEHNR and CDR2 FQNEAQ come from the germline V gene (reference sequence).